This note documents a single T cell receptor beta chain sequence. The treatment denotes: roughly 19 received Ad26.COV2.S at low or high dose, single or two shots; a few received placebo; per-sample allocation not given. Samples were taken on day 63 after the first vaccine or placebo injection. Germline V gives CDR1 SGDLS, CDR2 YYNGEE. The CDR3 extends over 13 amino acids. Trimming removed 0 bases from V and 6 bases from J, with 9 bases in between. The assay was immunoSEQ multiplex PCR, and TCRdb's table has in-frame clones only and misses some. The table shows 380,000 or so clones, with approximately 83% occurring only once. This sample was taken from a study of Ad26.COV2.S vaccination and SARS-CoV-2 variants.

The sequence was collected from a person between 18 and 60 years old who received the Ad26.COV2.S COVID-19 vaccine or a placebo. The rearrangement joins TRBV9 to TRBJ2-5; D tentatively reads TRBD1 or TRBD2 (5 bases each). The sample here was peripheral blood, taken in a trial of Ad26.COV2.S vaccine versus placebo. CDR3 sequence reads: CASSVAWGKTQYF. The CDR3 nucleotides read TGTGCCAGCAGCGTAGCTTGGGGGAAGACCCAGTACTTC.